The 22 T cell receptor beta chains below come from one sample, sequenced in a study of T-cell memory formation after mild COVID-19 (TCRdb year 2021). To prepare the library, 5' RACE was applied. Sequenced on an Illumina NovaSeq 6000. TCRdb trimmed public reads at Q25 via fastp, called clones via MiXCR and kept in-frame beta chains. Entries that share a CDR3 protein sequence are merged under the most common genes and DNA. Present in this sample are about 360,000 distinct CDR3 sequences, roughly an eighth of which were seen just once. The leading ten clones occupy roughly 22% of the sample. The sequencing input was PBMCs or a T cell subset sorted from them (not recorded which). These receptors were obtained from a man aged 18 to 35 who had mild COVID-19 (a few samples of this study predate the infection). The sample titles of this study are shuffled in the database, so cell type and time point are left out; the donor was told from shared clones.

This rearrangement joins TRBV28 to TRBJ1-5; tentative D call: TRBD1 (5 bases). Germline CDR1 MDHEN, CDR2 SYDVKM. The CDR3 runs 15 residues. Trimming stripped 4 bases from V and 4 bases from J, with 14 bases between. In DNA form, the CDR3 reads TGTGCCAGCAGTTCGGCAGACAGAATTAATCAGCCCCAGCATTTT. Residues: CASSSADRINQPQHF.

The chain employs TRBV2 and TRBJ2-7; either TRBD1 or TRBD2 may fit D (6 bases each). CDR1 SNHLY and CDR2 FYNNEI come from the germline V gene. This CDR3 region has 14 residues. V lost 4 bases to trimming and J lost 3 bases, with 13 bases between them. This CDR3 is CASSGLRGVYEQYF. CDR3 nucleotide sequence: TGTGCCAGCAGTGGTTTGAGGGGGGTCTACGAGCAGTACTTC.

This clonotype was seen a few times. The J gene is TRBJ2-4, the V gene TRBV19; perhaps TRBD1 as D (6 bases). Germline V gene lookup returns CDR1 LNHDA and CDR2 SQIVND (reference sequence). CDR3 length equals 15 residues. V was cut by 5 bases and J by 5 bases, with 16 bases left in between. For the CDR3, the DNA is TGTGCCAGTAGTCCCCTTCGACAGGACGAAAACATTCAGTACTTC. This gives the protein CASSPLRQDENIQYF.

Ten or more counts support this clonotype. The V and J genes are TRBV2 and TRBJ1-6, with D perhaps TRBD1 (6 bases). V gave up 4 bases and J gave up 8 bases, with 9 bases separating them. There are 13 residues in the CDR3. CDR1 and CDR2 (germline): SNHLY, FYNNEI. CDR3 protein: CASSGDTYSPLHF. The CDR3 bases are TGTGCCAGCAGTGGGGACACATATTCACCCCTCCACTTT.

This chain joins TRBV7-2 and TRBJ1-5, with D maybe TRBD1 (5 bases). In germline, CDR1 is SGHTA, CDR2 FQGNSA. The CDR3 consists of 15 residues. Trimming shortened V by 3 bases and J by 0 bases, and 9 bases separated the two germline ends. CDR3 region: CASSLWGYSNQPQHF. Written as DNA, the CDR3 is TGTGCCAGCAGCTTGTGGGGGTATAGCAATCAGCCCCAGCATTTT.

This clonotype was observed a handful of times. The chain uses TRBV4-1 and TRBJ1-2, with a weak D call TRBD1 (5 bases). Deletions cut 4 bases from V and 5 bases from J, with 14 bases between. The CDR3 consists of 14 residues. The V gene's germline CDR1 is MGHRA and CDR2 YSYEKL. CDR3 DNA: TGCGCCAGCAGCCCCTCGTCGGGGGGGTATGGCTACACCTTC. As protein: CASSPSSGGYGYTF.

This clonotype was detected only a few times. The J gene is TRBJ1-6, the V gene TRBV6-5, with D tentatively TRBD1 (5 bases). The CDR3 has 14 residues. The V end lost 0 bases, the J end lost 8 bases, and 8 bases lay between the germline ends. Germline V gene data show CDR1 as MNHEY and CDR2 as SVGAGI. The CDR3 nucleotides are TGTGCCAGCAGTTACTCGGGGGGACATTCACCCCTCCACTTT. It translates to CASSYSGGHSPLHF.

There are a few counts of this clonotype. The genes are TRBV9 and TRBJ2-5; maybe TRBD1 (6 bases). CDR1 is SGDLS, CDR2 YYNGEE, per germline. V shed 3 bases and J shed 5 bases, with 20 bases lying between them. The CDR3 is 16 residues long. The CDR3 DNA follows: TGTGCCAGCAGCGCAGTTTCGGGACAATTTTCGGAGACCCAGTACTTC. Encoded protein: CASSAVSGQFSETQYF.

This clonotype was observed many times. The chain employs TRBV7-9 and TRBJ1-1; D not resolved. CDR1 SEHNR and CDR2 FQNEAQ come from the germline V gene (reference sequence). V was cut by 3 bases and J by 1 base, with 6 bases left in between. The length of the CDR3 is 13 residues. The DNA of the CDR3 is TGTGCCAGCAGCTTTTGGGGGAACACTGAAGCTTTCTTT. This translates into CASSFWGNTEAFF.

This clonotype was seen more than once but under ten times. This could be a read error, since a much larger clone is one nucleotide away. The chain has TRBV12-3 or TRBV12-4 and TRBJ2-2; 9 bases line up with TRBD1. The CDR3 extends over 14 amino acids. V dropped 5 bases and J dropped 4; count of bases not matched to a gene: 2. CDR3 amino acids: CASSTTGGTGELFF. DNA of the CDR3: TGTGCCAGCAGTACGACAGGGGGCACCGGGGAGCTGTTTTTT.

There are a few counts of this clonotype. V and J are TRBV12-3 or TRBV12-4 and TRBJ1-1, with TRBD1 matching 8 bases. Trimming at V came to 5 bases and at J to 2 bases, leaving 7 bases not matched to a gene. This CDR3 has 15 amino acids. CDR3 coding DNA: TGTGCCAGCAGTCCTCTGGACAGGGCTAACACTGAAGCTTTCTTT. It is translated as CASSPLDRANTEAFF.

There are many counts of this clonotype. The chain uses TRBV27 and TRBJ2-2, with TRBD1 matching over 8 bases. The germline V gene encodes CDR1 MNHEY and CDR2 SMNVEV (reference sequence). This CDR3 region has 16 residues. Unmatched junction bases numbered 6, after V lost 0 bases and J lost 6 bases. CDR3 amino acids: CASSLSRQGYAGELFF. Written as DNA, the CDR3 is TGTGCCAGCAGTTTATCGAGACAGGGGTACGCCGGGGAGCTGTTTTTT.

The gene calls are TRBV2 and TRBJ1-1; D is ambiguous. CDR1 and CDR2 from the germline V gene are SNHLY and FYNNEI. V shed 4 bases and J shed 6 bases, with 15 bases lying between them. The CDR3 covers 14 residues. CDR3 region: CASSASQSKPEAFF. The DNA of the CDR3 is TGTGCCAGCAGTGCCAGCCAGTCAAAGCCTGAAGCTTTCTTT.

This clonotype appeared a few times. The chain combines TRBV6-5 with TRBJ2-3; unclear D gene. The CDR3 has 14 amino acids. V was shortened by 5 bases and J by 0 bases, with 9 bases between the two germline ends. The germline V gene encodes CDR1 MNHEY and CDR2 SVGAGI. CDR3 sequence: CASSRRFSTDTQYF. DNA for the CDR3: TGTGCCAGCAGTCGCAGGTTTAGCACAGATACGCAGTATTTT.

This clonotype was picked up many times. The chain is built from TRBV6-4 and TRBJ2-3, with 10 bases identical to TRBD1. The germline CDR1 and CDR2 sequences are MRHNA and SNTAGT. The CDR3 contains 15 residues. V was pared by 2 bases and J by 1 base, with 0 bases of the junction left unmatched. The CDR3 loop is CASSDGTGGTDTQYF. In DNA form, the CDR3 reads TGTGCCAGCAGTGACGGGACAGGGGGCACAGATACGCAGTATTTT.

This clonotype was observed at least ten times. The V call is TRBV30, the J call TRBJ2-3; either TRBD1 or TRBD2 may fit D (5 bases each). V dropped 0 bases and J dropped 4 bases, with 8 bases sitting between them. This CDR3 region has 13 residues. Germline V CDR1 and CDR2: GTSNPN, SVGIG (reference sequence). The CDR3 loop is CAWSVLGADTQYF. The CDR3 region has the DNA TGTGCCTGGAGTGTTTTGGGGGCAGATACGCAGTATTTT.

This clonotype occurred a few times. The genes are TRBV5-1 and TRBJ2-1; TRBD2 matches 14 bases. Germline CDR1 is SGHRS and CDR2 is YFSETQ. This CDR3 has 17 residues. V shed 4 bases and J 7 bases; nucleotides not matched to a gene: 10. Here the CDR3 reads CASSPRLAGGLWNEQFF. In nucleotides, the CDR3 is TGCGCCAGCAGCCCTAGACTAGCGGGGGGGCTATGGAATGAGCAGTTCTTC.

The genes are TRBV19 and TRBJ2-7; D might be TRBD1 (5 bases). This CDR3 is built from 12 residues. Deletions cut 10 bases from V and 10 bases from J, with 20 bases between. From germline, CDR1 is LNHDA and CDR2 SQIVND (reference sequence). The CDR3 DNA reads as TGTGCCACCGTCCCCGACTTGGGGCGCCAGTACGTC. Translating it yields CATVPDLGRQYV.

The chain is built from TRBV12-3 or TRBV12-4 and TRBJ2-3, with 8 bases lining up with TRBD2. V trimming: 2 bases; J trimming: 6 bases; junction bases outside the gene matches: 7. The CDR3 has 15 amino acids. CDR3 sequence (DNA): TGTGCCAGCAGTTTAAGTAGCGGGGTGACCGATACGCAGTATTTT. Amino acids: CASSLSSGVTDTQYF.

There are many counts of this clonotype. For the CDR3, the DNA is TGTGCCAGCAGCTTAGGACAGGGCGAGCAGTACGTC. Protein product: CASSLGQGEQYV. The chain recombines TRBV11-2 with TRBJ2-7; 7 nucleotides agree with TRBD1. V shed 1 base and J 6 bases; nucleotides not matched to a gene: 0. Germline CDR1 reads SGHAT; CDR2 reads FQNNGV. This CDR3 contains 12 residues.

This clonotype was seen at least ten times. In DNA form, the CDR3 reads TGTGCCAGCAGCCAAGAGATTCGGGGTGCCTACGAGCAGTACGTC. Translating it yields CASSQEIRGAYEQYV. V is TRBV14 and J is TRBJ2-7; D is possibly TRBD2 (5 bases). V lost 0 bases and J 2 bases, leaving 11 bases between the germline ends. Germline CDR1 SGHDN, CDR2 FVKESK. The CDR3 length is 15 residues.

CDR3 in DNA: TGCAGTGCTAGAGTTTCGACCAAAAACATTCAGTACTTC. It yields the protein CSARVSTKNIQYF. The chain recombines TRBV20-1 with TRBJ2-4; D is uncertain. The CDR3 is 13 amino acids. CDR1 and CDR2 (germline): DFQATT, SNEGSKA (reference sequence). Trimming stripped 1 base from V and 2 bases from J, with 6 bases between.